Presented here are 17 T cell receptor beta chains from one specimen sequenced in a study of cytomegalovirus exposure and HLA in healthy donors. Sequencing used immunoSEQ multiplex PCR; TCRdb keeps in-frame clones, though not all of them. This repertoire shows fewer than 250,000 clones, roughly 84% found once; its top ten account for 1.5% to 2.5%. Sample: PBMCs. Source of these receptors: a woman under 30 in good health and CMV-seropositive.

As DNA, the CDR3 is TGTGCCTGGAAGCTGAACACTGAAGCTTTCTTT. Protein: CAWKLNTEAFF. This chain links TRBV30 with TRBJ1-1; D gene uncertain. The V gene lost 4 bases and the J gene lost 0 bases, with 3 bases spanning the gap. The germline V gene encodes CDR1 GTSNPN and CDR2 SVGIG (reference sequence). The CDR3 covers 11 residues.

The V and J genes are TRBV11-3 and TRBJ2-7, with D possibly matching TRBD2 (6 bases). Germline CDR1 SGHNT, CDR2 YENEEA. The CDR3 sequence is 14 residues long. Deletions cut 5 bases from V and 6 bases from J, with 17 bases between. The CDR3 loop is CASSPGVSPVEQYF. DNA of the CDR3: TGTGCCAGCAGCCCGGGGGTTTCGCCGGTCGAGCAGTACTTC.

This chain links TRBV5-1 with TRBJ1-1; D not certain. Trimming shortened V by 0 bases and J by 0 bases, and 9 bases separated the two germline ends. CDR1 is SGHRS, CDR2 YFSETQ, per germline. The CDR3 is 15 amino acids. CDR3 sequence reads: CASSLGSGVNTEAFF. The CDR3 bases are TGCGCCAGCAGCTTGGGGTCCGGTGTGAACACTGAAGCTTTCTTT. Drawing the rest from reference TRBV5-1 and TRBJ1-1, the complete variable domain is KAGVTQTPRYLIKTRGQQVTLSCSPISGHRSVSWYQQTPGQGLQFLFEYFSETQRNKGNFPGRFSGRQFSNSRSEMNVSTLELGDSALYLCASSLGSGVNTEAFFGQGTRLTVV.

This chain connects TRBV28 to TRBJ2-1; unclear D gene. V lost 4 bases, J lost 7 bases, and 2 bases lay in between. This CDR3 is 10 amino acids long. CDR1 is MDHEN and CDR2 is SYDVKM in the germline V gene. This CDR3 reads CASSSNEQFF. CDR3 sequence (DNA): TGTGCCAGCAGTTCGAATGAGCAGTTCTTC.

The sample holds one count of this clone. This chain connects TRBV7-9 to TRBJ2-5, with D perhaps matching TRBD2 (6 bases). Per germline, CDR1 SEHNR and CDR2 FQNEAQ (reference sequence). The CDR3 extends over 13 amino acids. V lost 5 bases to trimming and J lost 7 bases, with 14 bases between them. CDR3 nucleotides: TGTGCCAGCAGCCCCGGGACTTCGGCGACCCAGTACTTC. Protein: CASSPGTSATQYF.

The chain combines TRBV28 with TRBJ1-2; possibly TRBD1 for D (5 bases). The CDR3 sequence is 13 residues long. Trimming removed 0 bases from V and 7 bases from J, with 9 bases in between. Germline-derived CDR1 and CDR2 are MDHEN and SYDVKM. The CDR3 spells CASSLWDTSGYTF. The CDR3 nucleotides are TGTGCCAGCAGTTTATGGGACACCAGTGGCTACACCTTC.

This sequence joins TRBV18 and TRBJ1-5; D possibly corresponds to TRBD1 (5 bases). The CDR3 loop spans 15 amino acids. V lost 3 bases and J 7 bases, leaving 16 bases between the germline ends. Germline CDR1 and CDR2: KGHSH and LQKENI. The CDR3 region is CASSPWAGHRQPQHF. Here the CDR3 DNA reads TGTGCCAGCTCACCGTGGGCAGGGCATAGACAGCCCCAGCATTTT.

The J gene is TRBJ2-1, the V gene TRBV30, with 13 bases identical to TRBD2. This CDR3 spans 17 amino acids. The V segment lost 4 bases and the J segment 8 bases; nucleotides outside the gene matches: 14. CDR1 and CDR2 from the germline V gene are GTSNPN and SVGIG (reference sequence). The chain's CDR3 is CAWTGSGTSGIWDEQFF. The CDR3 bases are TGTGCCTGGACGGGGTCGGGGACTAGCGGGATTTGGGATGAGCAGTTCTTC.

The rearrangement uses TRBV2 and TRBJ1-5; 9 positions match TRBD1. Trimming at V came to 7 bases and at J to 5 bases, leaving 9 bases not matched to a gene. Germline CDR1 and CDR2: SNHLY and FYNNEI. The length of the CDR3 is 15 residues. CDR3: CASTKDRGGYQPQHF. The CDR3 DNA follows: TGTGCCAGCACCAAGGACAGGGGAGGTTATCAGCCCCAGCATTTT.

This sequence joins TRBV2 and TRBJ1-1; a possible D gene is TRBD1 (5 bases). The V gene lost 4 bases and the J gene lost 0 bases, with 9 bases spanning the gap. The V gene's germline CDR1 is SNHLY and CDR2 FYNNEI. The CDR3 consists of 14 residues. CDR3 protein: CASSVDRMNTEAFF. The CDR3 bases are TGTGCCAGCAGTGTCGACAGAATGAACACTGAAGCTTTCTTT.

Comments on this clone: The sample carries other DNA sequences with the same CDR3. The chain has TRBV18 and TRBJ2-7; 8 bases fit TRBD1. Germline lookup yields CDR1 KGHSH and CDR2 LQKENI. This CDR3 is 14 amino acids long. V shed 3 bases and J 1 base; nucleotides not matched to a gene: 2. CDR3 DNA sequence: TGTGCCAGCTCACCCGGGACAGGATCCTACGAGCAGTACTTC. Amino acid sequence: CASSPGTGSYEQYF.

The chain joins TRBV4-1 to TRBJ2-6; D gene ambiguous. CDR3 length: 14 residues. Germline V gives CDR1 MGHRA, CDR2 YSYEKL. The V end was cut by 1 base, the J end by 3 bases, with 4 bases between. The CDR3 region has the DNA TGCGCCAGCAGCCAAGGAGGTGGGGCCAACGTCCTGACTTTC. It specifies CASSQGGGANVLTF.

The chain is built from TRBV6-6 and TRBJ2-1; D is perhaps TRBD2 (5 bases). The length of the CDR3 is 16 residues. The germline V gene encodes CDR1 MNHNY and CDR2 SVGAGI (reference sequence). Trimming removed 2 bases from V and 7 bases from J, with 18 bases in between. The CDR3 coding sequence is TGTGCCAGCAGTTACCTTGTAACGGGGTCGGGAAATGAGCAGTTCTTC. It yields the protein CASSYLVTGSGNEQFF.

This sequence joins TRBV6-1 and TRBJ1-1; 7 nucleotides line up with TRBD1. The V and J ends lost 8 bases and 5 bases, in that order; junction bases with no gene match: 8. CDR3 size: 13 residues. Germline V gene data show CDR1 as MNHNS and CDR2 as SASEGT. The CDR3 loop is CASLTGDGTEAFF. CDR3 sequence (DNA): TGTGCCAGCCTTACAGGGGATGGGACTGAAGCTTTCTTT.

The chain has TRBV7-9 and TRBJ2-5; 9 nucleotides agree with TRBD1. Losses at the gene ends were 4 bases for V and 3 bases for J; bases not matched to a gene: 18. The CDR3 contains 19 residues. CDR1 is SEHNR, CDR2 FQNEAQ, per germline (reference sequence). Here the CDR3 DNA reads TGTGCCAGCAGCTCCTATCGCACTTACCCGACAGGGGGGAAAGAGACCCAGTACTTC. It specifies CASSSYRTYPTGGKETQYF.

The rearrangement joins TRBV7-9 to TRBJ2-7; 8 bases map to TRBD2. The trim removed 6 bases at V and 1 base at J, leaving 5 bases unmatched. Germline V gives CDR1 SEHNR, CDR2 FQNEAQ (reference sequence). The CDR3 sequence is 14 residues long. The CDR3 sequence: CASSPTSGSYEQYF. CDR3 nucleotide sequence: TGTGCCAGCAGTCCAACTAGCGGATCCTACGAGCAGTACTTC.

The V and J genes are TRBV10-3 and TRBJ2-7, with 10 nucleotides matching TRBD1. This CDR3 is 13 amino acids long. Germline lookup yields CDR1 ENHRY and CDR2 SYGVKD. With 8 bases clipped from V and 3 bases from J, the junction kept 4 bases outside the gene matches. The CDR3 loop reads CAIGTGEGYEQYF. The CDR3, as DNA: TGTGCCATCGGGACAGGGGAGGGCTACGAGCAGTACTTC.